The 32 T cell receptor beta chains below were found in one sample sequenced in a study of OX40 agonist ivuxolimab in advanced cancers. The protocol was immunoSEQ multiplex PCR, while the TCRdb copy is restricted to in-frame clones and leaves out a portion. Of some 70,000 clones in the sample, 65% to 90% were seen once. The specimen was CD4+ or CD8+ T cells sorted from blood, collected in a trial of the OX40 agonist ivuxolimab. The receptor source for this set is an adult with an advanced solid tumor such as melanoma, head and neck, liver or kidney cancer.

The CDR3 reads CASSLRRDQPQHF. The CDR3 DNA follows: TGTGCCAGCAGCTTAAGGAGGGATCAGCCCCAGCATTTT. V is TRBV7-2 and J is TRBJ1-5, with unresolved D. Trimming removed 2 bases at V and 5 bases at J, with 7 bases between. CDR1 SGHTA and CDR2 FQGNSA come from the germline V gene. The CDR3 length is 13 residues.

The chain couples TRBV5-6 to TRBJ1-2, with D unresolved. From germline, CDR1 is SGHDT and CDR2 YYEEEE. CDR3 length equals 14 residues. Trimming removed 5 bases from V and 8 bases from J, with 19 bases in between. The CDR3 is CASSSSRTVGGYTF. CDR3 nucleotides: TGTGCCAGCAGTTCGTCCCGGACCGTGGGGGGCTACACCTTC.

This chain uses TRBV6-5 with TRBJ1-2; 9 nucleotides match TRBD1. Looked up from germline, CDR1 is MNHEY and CDR2 is SVGAGI. V gave up 6 bases and J gave up 4 bases; unmatched junction bases: 6. This CDR3 has 14 residues. The CDR3 nucleotides read TGTGCCAGCAGAACGACAGGGGGGGTCTATGGCTACACCTTC. This sequence encodes CASRTTGGVYGYTF.

This chain uses TRBV29-1 with TRBJ2-5, with 7 bases fitting TRBD1. Trimming cost V 8 bases and J 2 bases; bases outside gene matches: 5. CDR1 and CDR2 from the germline V gene are SQVTM and ANQGSEA. The CDR3 has 12 residues. The CDR3 reads CSLWDSQETQYF. The CDR3 bases are TGCAGCCTTTGGGACAGTCAAGAGACCCAGTACTTC.

This clone was detected only once. V usage is TRBV7-3 and J usage is TRBJ1-6; D gene ambiguous. CDR3 size: 15 residues. Trimming removed 2 bases from V and 7 bases from J, with 12 bases in between. Germline V gene data show CDR1 as SGHTA and CDR2 as FQGTGA. The CDR3 here is CASSLLGQNNSPLHF. The CDR3 coding sequence is TGTGCCAGCAGCTTATTGGGCCAGAACAATTCACCCCTCCACTTT.

The chain has TRBV7-2 and TRBJ2-5; D may match TRBD1 or TRBD2 (6 bases each). Germline V gene sequence: CDR1 SGHTA, CDR2 FQGNSA. Trimming shortened V by 1 base and J by 3 bases, and 9 bases separated the two germline ends. CDR3 length: 14 amino acids. The CDR3 DNA reads as TGTGCCAGCAGCTTAGACGGGGGCAAAGAGACCCAGTACTTC. Amino acids: CASSLDGGKETQYF.

This clone appeared a single time. The chain carries TRBV2 and TRBJ1-5; D not certain. The germline V and J ends were trimmed by 5 bases and 2 bases, with 13 bases remaining between them. The length of the CDR3 is 15 residues. Germline-derived CDR1 and CDR2 are SNHLY and FYNNEI. Here the CDR3 DNA reads TGTGCCAGCAGTTCAAGACACCTTGGCAATCAGCCCCAGCATTTT. Encoded protein: CASSSRHLGNQPQHF.

The chain is built from TRBV19 and TRBJ2-3, with D maybe TRBD2 (6 bases). From germline, CDR1 is LNHDA and CDR2 SQIVND (reference sequence). V lost 6 bases, J lost 1 base, and 8 bases lay in between. CDR3 length equals 13 residues. The CDR3 region has the DNA TGTGCCAGTAGGGAGCGGGGCACAGATACGCAGTATTTT. Amino acids: CASRERGTDTQYF.

This clone turned up a few times. This chain links TRBV6-5 with TRBJ2-6; D not resolved. Germline V gene data show CDR1 as MNHEY and CDR2 as SVGAGI. The CDR3 runs to 15 residues. Trimming left V 3 bases short and J 0 bases short, with 6 bases between. The CDR3 loop is CASSYTNSGANVLTF. The CDR3 region has the DNA TGTGCCAGCAGTTATACCAACTCTGGGGCCAACGTCCTGACTTTC.

The V and J genes are TRBV7-2 and TRBJ2-3; D not resolved. Looked up from germline, CDR1 is SGHTA and CDR2 is FQGNSA. This CDR3 contains 14 residues. With 5 bases removed from V and 0 bases from J, the gap between germline ends came to 9 bases. CDR3 in amino acids: CASSRMASTDTQYF. DNA for the CDR3: TGTGCCAGCAGCCGAATGGCTAGCACAGATACGCAGTATTTT.

This chain connects TRBV5-5 to TRBJ2-1, with D perhaps TRBD1 (6 bases). V was trimmed by 2 bases and J by 8 bases, leaving 14 bases between them. The germline gives CDR1 SGHKS, CDR2 YYEKEE (reference sequence). CDR3 size: 14 residues. DNA for the CDR3: TGTGCCAGCAGCTTTTTACCCACAGGGTATGAGCAGTTCTTC. Its protein product is CASSFLPTGYEQFF.

This chain uses TRBV5-6 with TRBJ2-7; D is uncertain. The germline CDR1 and CDR2 sequences are SGHDT and YYEEEE. V lost 1 base and J 3 bases, leaving 8 bases between the germline ends. CDR3 size: 13 residues. The CDR3 is CASSLRHNYEQYF. CDR3 coding DNA: TGTGCCAGCAGCTTGAGGCACAACTACGAGCAGTACTTC.

The rearrangement joins TRBV7-2 to TRBJ2-7, with D perhaps matching TRBD2 (5 bases). Trimming left V 6 bases short and J 4 bases short, with 16 bases between. The CDR3 loop spans 14 amino acids. Germline-derived CDR1 and CDR2 are SGHTA and FQGNSA. CDR3 sequence reads: CASSPEFSVYEQYF. CDR3 coding DNA: TGTGCCAGCAGTCCGGAATTTAGCGTGTACGAGCAGTACTTC.

V usage is TRBV5-1 and J usage is TRBJ2-5; D might be TRBD2 (6 bases). Per germline, CDR1 SGHRS and CDR2 YFSETQ. Trimming left V 5 bases short and J 2 bases short, with 13 bases between. CDR3 length: 14 residues. The DNA for the CDR3 is TGCGCCAGCAGACGAAGTGGGACTCAAGAGACCCAGTACTTC. It translates to CASRRSGTQETQYF. The complete variable domain, with remaining parts taken from reference TRBV5-1 and TRBJ2-5, reads KAGVTQTPRYLIKTRGQQVTLSCSPISGHRSVSWYQQTPGQGLQFLFEYFSETQRNKGNFPGRFSGRQFSNSRSEMNVSTLELGDSALYLCASRRSGTQETQYFGPGTRLLVL.

The CDR3 region is CASRGYREWQETQYF. DNA of the CDR3: TGTGCCAGCAGGGGATACAGGGAATGGCAAGAGACCCAGTACTTC. J is TRBJ2-5 and V is TRBV5-6, with D possibly TRBD1 on 6 matching bases. In germline, CDR1 is SGHDT, CDR2 YYEEEE. CDR3 length: 15 residues. Trimming removed 5 bases from V and 2 bases from J, with 16 bases in between.

Worth noting for this clone: Without the conserved terminal phenylalanine or tryptophan, this CDR3 likely stems from a read error. The limits of the CDR3 on the DNA are not certain, so only TCRdb's listed CDR3 is given. The chain recombines TRBV10-1 with TRBJ1-1. The CDR3 numbers 8 amino acids, ends counted. Germline V gene data show CDR1 as WNHNN and CDR2 as SYGVQD (reference sequence). This CDR3 reads CASMWGAE.

This chain uses TRBV6-9 with TRBJ2-1, with 8 bases that match TRBD2. The junction had 5 bases not matched to a gene; V was cut back by 6 bases and J by 4 bases. The CDR3 extends over 14 amino acids. The germline CDR1 and CDR2 sequences are MNHGY and SVAAGI. The CDR3 sequence is CASSPPGGYNEQFF. CDR3 DNA: TGTGCCAGCAGCCCTCCGGGGGGGTACAATGAGCAGTTCTTC.

The genes are TRBV11-2 and TRBJ2-3; D is ambiguous. CDR1 is SGHAT and CDR2 is FQNNGV in the germline V gene. The CDR3 extends over 12 amino acids. Trimming left V 5 bases short and J 2 bases short, with 5 bases between. The CDR3 reads CASSPTTDTQYF. CDR3 bases: TGTGCCAGCAGCCCGACCACAGATACGCAGTATTTT.

The J gene is TRBJ2-4, the V gene TRBV6-1, with 11 bases aligning to TRBD1. Trimming took 7 bases from V and 9 from J; bases not matched to a gene: 5. This CDR3 is built from 13 residues. CDR1 is MNHNS and CDR2 is SASEGT in the germline V gene. For the CDR3, the DNA is TGTGCCAGCACGGACAGGGGGCATACCATTCAGTACTTC. It encodes CASTDRGHTIQYF.

This chain joins TRBV6-6 and TRBJ2-3; a possible D gene is TRBD2 (6 bases). V lost 6 bases and J lost 4, with 14 bases in between. The V gene's germline CDR1 is MNHNY and CDR2 SVGAGI (reference sequence). The CDR3 is 14 residues long. The CDR3: CASSPTSLADTQYF. The CDR3 region has the DNA TGTGCCAGCAGCCCTACTAGCTTGGCAGATACGCAGTATTTT.

V is TRBV7-9 and J is TRBJ2-3, with a tentative D call TRBD2 (5 bases). CDR1 SEHNR and CDR2 FQNEAQ come from the germline V gene (reference sequence). With 8 bases removed from V and 8 bases from J, the gap between germline ends came to 11 bases. The CDR3 sequence is 11 residues long. CDR3 residues: CASPSEGTQYF. The CDR3 coding sequence is TGTGCCAGCCCGAGCGAGGGTACGCAGTATTTT. Based on the CDR3 plus reference TRBV7-9 and TRBJ2-3, the full variable domain is DTGVSQNPRHKITKRGQNVTFRCDPISEHNRLYWYRQTLGQGPEFLTYFQNEAQLEKSRLLSDRFSAERPKGSFSTLEIQRTEQGDSAMYLCASPSEGTQYFGPGTRLTVL.

This clone was seen only a few times. V gene TRBV2 combines with J gene TRBJ2-5; no firm D call. V lost 6 bases and J lost 1, with 9 bases in between. The germline V gene has CDR1 SNHLY and CDR2 FYNNEI. CDR3 size: 13 residues. In DNA, the CDR3 is TGTGCCAGCAGATGGCGAGCCCAAGAGACCCAGTACTTC. Translating it yields CASRWRAQETQYF.

Only one count was recorded for this clone. This sequence joins TRBV6-6 and TRBJ2-2, with TRBD2 matching 12 bases. The CDR3 length is 15 residues. CDR1 and CDR2 (germline): MNHNY, SVGAGI (reference sequence). Unmatched junction bases numbered 9, after V lost 10 bases and J lost 6 bases. CDR3 loop: CATTSSGGASGELFF. The CDR3 DNA sequence: TGTGCCACGACCTCTAGCGGGGGGGCCTCCGGGGAGCTGTTTTTT.

The table lists this clone with a few counts. This chain connects TRBV6-6 to TRBJ1-5; D is unresolved. Germline CDR1 and CDR2: MNHNY and SVGAGI (reference sequence). This CDR3 comprises 13 residues. Trimming removed 7 bases from V and 6 bases from J, with 13 bases in between. CDR3 protein: CASTPQGAQPQHF. The CDR3 coding sequence is TGTGCCAGCACCCCACAAGGCGCTCAGCCCCAGCATTTT.

This chain connects TRBV7-2 to TRBJ2-7, with 7 nucleotides matching TRBD2. Germline assignment: CDR1 SGHTA and CDR2 FQGNSA. The length of the CDR3 is 15 residues. The V gene end was trimmed by 8 bases and the J gene end by 7 bases; junction bases not matched to a gene: 17. In nucleotides, the CDR3 is TGTGCCAGCTCCTCCTGGGGGACGGGGGGTGGGGAGCAGTACTTC. Its protein product is CASSSWGTGGGEQYF.

The chain recombines TRBV19 with TRBJ2-7, with D unclear. In germline, CDR1 is LNHDA, CDR2 SQIVND (reference sequence). V was clipped by 2 bases and J by 7 bases, with 15 bases between them. The length of the CDR3 is 14 residues. The DNA of the CDR3 is TGTGCCAGTAGTATAAACAGAAAAGACGGGGAGCAGTACTTC. Translating it yields CASSINRKDGEQYF.

The DNA of the CDR3 is TGCGCCAGCAGCCAAGAGGGCGGCACCGGGGAGCTGTTTTTT. It yields the protein CASSQEGGTGELFF. The chain carries TRBV4-3 and TRBJ2-2; D gene ambiguous. Germline loops: CDR1 LGHNA, CDR2 YSLEER. The CDR3 contains 14 residues. V shed 0 bases and J shed 4 bases, with 6 bases lying between them.

This chain joins TRBV19 and TRBJ1-5; D is undetermined. The V and J ends lost 4 bases and 3 bases respectively, with 10 bases between them. Germline V gene sequence: CDR1 LNHDA, CDR2 SQIVND (reference sequence). CDR3 length: 14 amino acids. The CDR3 sequence is CASSNLLPNQPQHF. CDR3 DNA sequence: TGTGCCAGTAGTAACCTCCTCCCCAATCAGCCCCAGCATTTT.

CDR3 amino acids: CASSYSPALNTEAFF. The CDR3 bases are TGTGCCAGCAGTTACTCGCCAGCTTTGAACACTGAAGCTTTCTTT. This chain joins TRBV6-5 and TRBJ1-1, with unresolved D. V shed 0 bases and J shed 0 bases, with 8 bases lying between them. CDR3 length: 15 amino acids. Germline V CDR1 and CDR2: MNHEY, SVGAGI.

The chain recombines TRBV2 with TRBJ2-3, with no clear D. CDR1 is SNHLY, CDR2 FYNNEI, per germline. V gave up 3 bases and J gave up 3 bases, with 22 bases separating them. CDR3 length: 18 residues. CDR3 sequence reads: CASSEHLIGVRVTDTQYF. CDR3 nucleotide sequence: TGTGCCAGCAGTGAGCATTTAATTGGGGTCCGGGTTACAGATACGCAGTATTTT.

There are a few counts of this clone. The V gene is TRBV7-9, the J gene TRBJ1-2, with a possible D match to TRBD1 (6 bases). Germline CDR1 SEHNR, CDR2 FQNEAQ (reference sequence). The CDR3 consists of 13 residues. V lost 1 base, J lost 7 bases, and 10 bases lay in between. The CDR3 DNA reads as TGTGCCAGCAGCTTAGTGGCGGACAGTGGCTACACCTTC. Protein: CASSLVADSGYTF. Based on the CDR3 plus reference TRBV7-9 and TRBJ1-2, the full variable domain is DTGVSQNPRHKITKRGQNVTFRCDPISEHNRLYWYRQTLGQGPEFLTYFQNEAQLEKSRLLSDRFSAERPKGSFSTLEIQRTEQGDSAMYLCASSLVADSGYTFGSGTRLTVV.

The chain carries TRBV6-5 and TRBJ1-2; TRBD1 is a possible D gene (6 bases). V was cut by 8 bases and J by 2 bases, with 15 bases left in between. Germline V gene sequence: CDR1 MNHEY, CDR2 SVGAGI. CDR3 length: 14 residues. CDR3 nucleotide sequence: TGTGCCAGCGCCAGGGGAACGCTAAACTATGGCTACACCTTC. Its protein product is CASARGTLNYGYTF.